This T cell receptor (beta chain) was captured by sequencing in a study of cytomegalovirus exposure and HLA in healthy donors. A note on this clone: The antigen is unknown.

Primers: 60 Vbeta forward and 13 Jbeta reverse. This table comes from immunoSEQ multiplex PCR, and its TCRdb copy is limited to in-frame clones, with some not included. The data show under 150,000 clones, just under 80% seen once. Study-level points and caveats: Confirmation was obtained in vitro that a few CMV-associated chains are specific for CMV antigens.

The material sequenced was PBMCs. The clonotype was recovered from a woman between 35 and 50 years old in good health and CMV-seronegative.

CDR3 bases: TGTGCCAGCACTCTACGGGGGGGAAAGAACACTGAAGCTTTCTTT. Its translation is CASTLRGGKNTEAFF. This chain links TRBV6-5 with TRBJ1-1, with D possibly matching TRBD1 (5 bases). The CDR3 spans 15 residues. Trimming left V 7 bases short and J 1 base short, with 16 bases between. CDR1 and CDR2 from the germline V gene are MNHEY and SVGAGI.